The clone carrying this TCR beta chain was detected only once. As handled by the study authors: Researchers report that nucleated cell counts were estimated from reference gene primer amplification. Produced via immunoSEQ multiplex PCR; TCRdb's table is partial and in-frame only. From that table come the V and J calls and clone size; the DNA was used to work out D and trimming. The data hold roughly 200,000 clones, with more than 75% observed a single time. This specimen comes from a study of blood T cell repertoires in COVID-19. Turning to the study itself: Samples representing acute and convalescent COVID-19 were sourced from the United States, Italy and Spain. From T cells, B-cell-depleted T cells, or PBMCs came the material, which was cDNA or gDNA.

Categorization into cohorts depended on clinical history that participants reported. The sequence derives from a man aged 35 to 55 with acute COVID-19. Sequencing used PBMCs or T cells enriched from blood (not recorded which).

CDR3 sequence (DNA): TGTGCCAGCAGCGTAGCAGCTAGCGGCTCCTACGAGCAGTACTTC. Protein product: CASSVAASGSYEQYF. The rearrangement joins TRBV9 to TRBJ2-7, with 7 bases aligning to TRBD2. V dropped 0 bases and J dropped 0; count of bases not matched to a gene: 3. The germline gives CDR1 SGDLS, CDR2 YYNGEE. The CDR3 consists of 15 residues.